This passage covers 12 T cell receptor beta chains from one sample sequenced in a study of T-cell reconstitution after alpha-beta-depleted transplantation in children. The TCRbeta library incorporated unique molecular identifiers. TCRdb redid the calling of the PCR reads with MiXCR, one entry per CDR3 protein. The sample lists 600,000 to 700,000 distinct CDR3 sequences; roughly 14% were seen once. Sample: PBMCs, taken before TCRalphabeta/CD19-depleted stem cell transplant. The receptors were gathered from a girl aged 2-10 years with congenital amegakaryocytic thrombocytopenia, due to receive a stem cell transplant.

This clonotype has a handful of counts. The chain combines TRBV12-3 or TRBV12-4 with TRBJ2-7; D may be TRBD1 or TRBD2 (6 bases each). The CDR3 runs to 15 residues. Trimming stripped 5 bases from V and 2 bases from J, with 16 bases between. The chain's CDR3 is CASSAPGGSPYEQYF. The CDR3 DNA reads TGTGCCAGCAGTGCCCCCGGGGGCTCACCCTACGAGCAGTACTTC.

This clonotype has at least ten counts. The chain couples TRBV11-2 to TRBJ2-7; D is unresolved. Germline V gene data show CDR1 as SGHAT and CDR2 as FQNNGV. V dropped 7 bases and J dropped 3 bases, with 10 bases sitting between them. The length of the CDR3 is 12 residues. The CDR3 loop reads CASTSLLYEQYF. In DNA, the CDR3 is TGTGCCAGCACCTCGCTCCTCTACGAGCAGTACTTC.

The gene calls are TRBV18 and TRBJ2-3; no clear D gene. CDR1 is KGHSH and CDR2 is LQKENI in the germline V gene. Trimming shortened V by 2 bases and J by 0 bases, and 9 bases separated the two germline ends. This CDR3 is 15 amino acids long. CDR3 loop: CASSPVSDSTDTQYF. The DNA of the CDR3 is TGTGCCAGCTCACCAGTTTCGGATAGCACAGATACGCAGTATTTT.

This clonotype occurred many times. This rearrangement joins TRBV20-1 to TRBJ2-1; the D gene is possibly TRBD2 (6 bases). V dropped 6 bases and J dropped 9 bases, with 21 bases sitting between them. This CDR3 region has 14 residues. Germline CDR1 reads DFQATT; CDR2 reads SNEGSKA (reference sequence). The CDR3 bases are TGCAGTGCCCTAGAAGTTGGTCTAGCGCCTGAGCAGTTCTTC. Translation: CSALEVGLAPEQFF.

Concerning this clonotype itself: A much larger clone differs from this one at a single base, so this may be a read error. V is TRBV12-5 and J is TRBJ2-3; D not certain. The CDR3 consists of 11 residues. Germline CDR1 reads LGHNT; CDR2 reads FRNRAP. This chain's CDR3 is CASCFADTQYF. CDR3 nucleotides: TGTGCTAGTTGTTTCGCAGATACGCAGTATTTT. The complete variable domain, with remaining parts taken from reference TRBV12-5 and TRBJ2-3, reads DARVTQTPRHKVTEMGQEVTMRCQPILGHNTVFWYRQTMMQGLELLAYFRNRAPLDDSGMPKDRFSAEMPDATLATLKIQPSEPRDSAVYFCASCFADTQYFGPGTRLTVL.

The table lists this clonotype with a few counts. The chain couples TRBV3-1 to TRBJ2-3; D gene uncertain. V was pared by 0 bases and J by 3 bases, with 7 bases between. From germline, CDR1 is LGHDT and CDR2 YNNKEL (reference sequence). The CDR3 is 14 amino acids. CDR3 sequence (DNA): TGTGCCAGCAGCCAAGAATTGGGGACAGATACGCAGTATTTT. Amino acid sequence: CASSQELGTDTQYF.

The chain couples TRBV4-1 to TRBJ2-3; D uncertain. The CDR3 covers 16 residues. The V end was cut by 7 bases, the J end by 6 bases, with 23 bases between. CDR1 is MGHRA and CDR2 is YSYEKL in the germline V gene. DNA for the CDR3: TGCGCCAGCACAAATACCCGGGCCTTCGATTCGGATACGCAGTATTTT. This gives the protein CASTNTRAFDSDTQYF.

This clonotype was observed a handful of times. The J gene is TRBJ2-1, the V gene TRBV11-1, with 10 bases aligning to TRBD2. The CDR3 sequence is 18 residues long. In germline, CDR1 is SGHAT, CDR2 FQDESV (reference sequence). V lost 1 base to trimming and J lost 3 bases; unmatched junction nucleotides: 9. The CDR3: CASSLVGASGRVYNEQFF. DNA for the CDR3: TGTGCCAGCAGCTTAGTAGGGGCTAGCGGGAGAGTCTACAATGAGCAGTTCTTC.

This clonotype came up many times. The V gene is TRBV7-2, the J gene TRBJ1-5; tentatively, D is TRBD1 (5 bases). Germline V gives CDR1 SGHTA, CDR2 FQGNSA. The CDR3 has 14 residues. The ends were cut back, 2 bases at V and 7 bases at J, with 12 bases in the middle. The CDR3 region has the DNA TGTGCCAGCAGCTTAATAGGGGCGTACCAGCCCCAGCATTTT. Protein product: CASSLIGAYQPQHF.

This clonotype was picked up many times. This chain links TRBV18 with TRBJ2-1; 7 bases line up with TRBD1. The CDR3 runs to 16 residues. Trimming took 3 bases from V and 2 from J; bases not matched to a gene: 7. Germline lookup yields CDR1 KGHSH and CDR2 LQKENI. This chain's CDR3 is CASSPGQPEPYNEQFF. The CDR3 DNA sequence: TGTGCCAGCTCACCGGGACAGCCCGAACCCTACAATGAGCAGTTCTTC.

J is TRBJ1-5 and V is TRBV12-3 or TRBV12-4; D unresolved. The CDR3 contains 15 residues. With 3 bases removed from V and 0 bases from J, the gap between germline ends came to 9 bases. CDR3 sequence (DNA): TGTGCCAGCAGTTTTTGGACTGATAGCAATCAGCCCCAGCATTTT. Translated, it gives CASSFWTDSNQPQHF.

The chain has TRBV12-3 or TRBV12-4 and TRBJ1-5; 7 bases are a match to TRBD1. J was trimmed by 2 bases and V by 6 bases; bases with no gene match: 7. The CDR3 consists of 15 residues. The CDR3 reads CASRGQDLGNQPQHF. DNA of the CDR3: TGTGCCAGCAGAGGACAGGATCTTGGCAATCAGCCCCAGCATTTT.